The entry that follows covers one T cell receptor beta chain sequence. The source of the sample is a study of T cell responses to AZD1222 COVID-19 vaccine. The CDR3 runs 13 residues. Germline V CDR1 and CDR2: SQVTM, ANQGSEA. Measured with immunoSEQ multiplex PCR; TCRdb has only the in-frame clones, and not every one. Of roughly 180,000 clones in the sample, approximately 89% were seen once. Material: peripheral blood, obtained 28 days after the second AZD1222 dose. This chain uses TRBV29-1 with TRBJ2-7; perhaps D is TRBD1 or TRBD2 (5 bases each). The TCR comes from an adult who received the AZD1222 COVID-19 vaccine. The CDR3 spells CGIRDGARSEQYF. In DNA, the CDR3 is TGCGGTATCCGGGACGGCGCAAGGTCCGAGCAGTACTTC.